The 13 T cell receptor beta chains reported below all come from one sample, sequenced in a study of T cells of healthy individuals. TCRdb reprocessed the 5' RACE reads with MiXCR, giving one entry per CDR3 protein. Among some 69,000 distinct CDR3 sequences listed, 15% to 20% were seen once. The receptors come from a human donor in good health.

This clonotype has more than one count but fewer than ten. The gene calls are TRBV12-3 or TRBV12-4 and TRBJ2-3, with TRBD1 as a possible D gene (5 bases). Trimming pared 8 bases from V and 2 bases from J, leaving 11 bases between. This CDR3 is 13 amino acids long. DNA of the CDR3: TGTGCCAGCGGCCGTGGGGCCACAGATACGCAGTATTTT. Translating it yields CASGRGATDTQYF.

This clonotype was observed many times. This chain connects TRBV7-6 to TRBJ2-3; 11 bases line up with TRBD2. Germline CDR1 reads SGHVS; CDR2 reads FNYEAQ. Unmatched junction bases numbered 3, after V lost 1 base and J lost 3 bases. The CDR3 is 16 residues long. The chain's CDR3 is CASSLDTSGRTDTQYF. The CDR3 DNA sequence: TGTGCCAGCAGCTTAGACACTAGCGGGAGAACAGATACGCAGTATTTT.

This clonotype was counted a few times. The J gene is TRBJ1-4, the V gene TRBV5-1; tentatively, D is TRBD1 (6 bases). The CDR3 has 16 amino acids. V shed 0 bases and J shed 5 bases, with 14 bases lying between them. CDR1 and CDR2 (germline): SGHRS, YFSETQ. In nucleotides, the CDR3 is TGCGCCAGCAGCTTGGCGGCGGGGGCAAGCAATGAAAAACTGTTTTTT. The encoded protein is CASSLAAGASNEKLFF.

This clonotype was counted a few times. The genes are TRBV7-9 and TRBJ1-3, with 8 positions matching TRBD1. The CDR3 consists of 17 residues. CDR1 SEHNR and CDR2 FQNEAQ come from the germline V gene (reference sequence). The V and J ends lost 3 bases and 4 bases, in that order; junction bases with no gene match: 11. The CDR3 protein is CASSFSPQGASGNTIYF. CDR3 nucleotide sequence: TGTGCCAGCAGCTTCTCGCCGCAGGGGGCGTCCGGAAACACCATATATTTT.

The chain is built from TRBV5-1 and TRBJ2-7; the D gene could be TRBD1 or TRBD2 (5 bases each). The CDR3 is 13 amino acids. V was clipped by 4 bases and J by 9 bases, with 17 bases between them. Germline loops: CDR1 SGHRS, CDR2 YFSETQ. The CDR3 is CASSQGRSRWQYF. Here the CDR3 DNA reads TGCGCCAGCAGCCAGGGACGGTCGAGGTGGCAGTACTTC.

The sample holds many counts of this clonotype. The rearrangement uses TRBV7-2 and TRBJ2-3; 14 bases map to TRBD2. Germline-derived CDR1 and CDR2 are SGHTA and FQGNSA. With 0 bases clipped from V and 5 bases from J, the junction kept 7 bases outside the gene matches. This CDR3 region has 18 residues. The CDR3 bases are TGTGCCAGCAGCTTAGCCGGACTAGCGGGAGGCGGGAAAGATACGCAGTATTTT. It codes for CASSLAGLAGGGKDTQYF.

The gene calls are TRBV10-3 and TRBJ2-3; no reliable D call. The V gene lost 7 bases and the J gene lost 4 bases, with 12 bases spanning the gap. CDR3 size: 13 residues. Germline CDR1 is ENHRY and CDR2 is SYGVKD. This CDR3 reads CAITSVSADTQYF. In DNA form, the CDR3 reads TGTGCCATCACATCGGTTTCGGCAGATACGCAGTATTTT.

This clonotype was counted ten times or more. V is TRBV19 and J is TRBJ2-1, with D hard to call. The CDR3 consists of 15 residues. The ends were cut back, 1 base at V and 8 bases at J, with 15 bases in the middle. Germline V gene data show CDR1 as LNHDA and CDR2 as SQIVND (reference sequence). The CDR3 region is CASSIARTLNYEQFF. DNA for the CDR3: TGTGCCAGTAGTATAGCCAGGACCTTGAACTATGAGCAGTTCTTC.

Of note for this clonotype: Compared with germline, one end of the junction differs, possibly owing to a read error. The chain uses TRBV5-6 and TRBJ2-3, with D possibly being TRBD1 (6 bases). The CDR3 totals 14 residues. Per the germline V gene, CDR1 is SGHDT and CDR2 is YYEEEE. The CDR3 sequence: CASRSLQGSDAQYF. The CDR3 region has the DNA TGTGCCAGCAGATCCCTACAGGGTTCAGATGCGCAGTATTTT. Complete variable domain (other parts from reference TRBV5-6 and TRBJ2-3): DAGVTQSPTHLIKTRGQQVTLRCSPKSGHDTVSWYQQALGQGPQFIFQYYEEEERQRGNFPDRFSGHQFPNYSSELNVNALLLGDSALYLCASRSLQGSDAQYFGPGTRLTVL.

Ten or more counts support this clonotype. The V gene is TRBV5-4, the J gene TRBJ2-2; TRBD2 matches at 7 bases. V lost 0 bases, J lost 4 bases, and 9 bases stayed unmatched. The CDR3 runs 17 residues. CDR1 and CDR2 (germline): SGHNT, YYREEE (reference sequence). CDR3 nucleotides: TGTGCCAGCAGCTTGGCTTATCGGGGGAGGGGCACCGGGGAGCTGTTTTTT. Encoded protein: CASSLAYRGRGTGELFF.

The chain has TRBV9 and TRBJ1-4; TRBD1 matches at 7 bases. V gave up 6 bases and J gave up 10 bases; unmatched junction bases: 12. The CDR3 runs to 14 residues. CDR1 is SGDLS, CDR2 YYNGEE, per germline. As DNA, the CDR3 is TGTGCCAGCAACTCGGGACCCCAGGGGGGAAAACTGTTTTTT. Amino acids: CASNSGPQGGKLFF.

This chain uses TRBV5-1 with TRBJ2-1; possibly TRBD1 or TRBD2 for D (7 bases each). The germline gives CDR1 SGHRS, CDR2 YFSETQ. The CDR3 totals 14 residues. V was cut by 4 bases and J by 3 bases, with 11 bases left in between. CDR3 in amino acids: CASSQRDSYNEQFF. The DNA of the CDR3 is TGCGCCAGCAGCCAGCGGGACAGCTACAATGAGCAGTTCTTC.

The chain is built from TRBV7-9 and TRBJ2-7; 8 nucleotides agree with TRBD2. There are 15 residues in the CDR3. The V segment lost 2 bases and the J segment 7 bases; nucleotides outside the gene matches: 10. Germline CDR1 and CDR2: SEHNR and FQNEAQ (reference sequence). DNA for the CDR3: TGTGCCAGCAGCTTATCAACCGGGACTAGGGGGGAGCAGTACTTC. Encoded protein: CASSLSTGTRGEQYF.